Below, 8 T cell receptor beta chains from the same sample are listed, as sequenced in a study of cytomegalovirus exposure and HLA in healthy donors. The PCR was carried out with 60 Vbeta primers and 13 Jbeta primers. Profiling relied on immunoSEQ multiplex PCR, and the TCRdb table lists in-frame clones only, not all of them. Among roughly 170,000 clones listed, 65% to 85% were seen once. The source material was PBMCs. These receptors were taken from a woman aged 50 to 60 in good health and CMV-seropositive.

This chain connects TRBV6-1 to TRBJ1-5; D remains ambiguous. The CDR3 loop spans 14 amino acids. V was trimmed by 4 bases and J by 4 bases, leaving 11 bases between them. Germline CDR1 reads MNHNS; CDR2 reads SASEGT. CDR3 region: CASSGGGANQPQHF. Here the CDR3 DNA reads TGTGCCAGCAGTGGTGGCGGAGCTAATCAGCCCCAGCATTTT.

Points on this clone: The same CDR3 also results from other DNA sequences found in this sample. This sequence joins TRBV5-1 and TRBJ2-1, with 9 bases lining up with TRBD2. Per germline, CDR1 SGHRS and CDR2 YFSETQ. Unmatched junction bases numbered 0, after V lost 2 bases and J lost 0 bases. The CDR3 consists of 15 residues. The CDR3 nucleotides read TGCGCCAGCAGCTTTAGCGGGAGCTCCTACAATGAGCAGTTCTTC. It encodes CASSFSGSSYNEQFF.

This chain connects TRBV7-3 to TRBJ2-6, with 8 bases fitting TRBD1. V trimming: 5 bases; J trimming: 3 bases; junction bases outside the gene matches: 9. This CDR3 spans 17 amino acids. Germline V lookup: CDR1 SGHTA, CDR2 FQGTGA. The CDR3 region has the DNA TGTGCCAGCAGCCCCCGGACAGGGCTGGGTGGGGCCAACGTCCTGACTTTC. It yields the protein CASSPRTGLGGANVLTF.

This clone was found a few times. The V call is TRBV7-2, the J call TRBJ2-5, with a weak D call TRBD1 (5 bases). This CDR3 region has 13 residues. Trimming shortened V by 5 bases and J by 5 bases, and 12 bases separated the two germline ends. Germline V gives CDR1 SGHTA, CDR2 FQGNSA. As DNA, the CDR3 is TGTGCCAGCAGCCTCAGGGTCAGGGAGACCCAGTACTTC. This gives the protein CASSLRVRETQYF.

The V call is TRBV19, the J call TRBJ1-3; tentatively, D is TRBD1 (6 bases). V was clipped by 7 bases and J by 0 bases, with 13 bases between them. This CDR3 is built from 15 residues. CDR1 and CDR2 from the germline V gene are LNHDA and SQIVND (reference sequence). The CDR3 region has the DNA TGTGCCAGTATGTCGACAGGCGACTCTGGAAACACCATATATTTT. Residues: CASMSTGDSGNTIYF. The full variable domain, with the rest looked up from reference TRBV19 and TRBJ1-3, is DGGITQSPKYLFRKEGQNVTLSCEQNLNHDAMYWYRQDPGQGLRLIYYSQIVNDFQKGDIAEGYSVSREKKESFPLTVTSAQKNPTAFYLCASMSTGDSGNTIYFGEGSWLTVV.

The rearrangement uses TRBV11-3 and TRBJ1-1; D remains unclear. The V end lost 5 bases, the J end lost 5 bases, and 12 bases lay between the germline ends. The CDR3 runs to 13 residues. Germline CDR1 SGHNT, CDR2 YENEEA. CDR3 sequence reads: CASSPAGWTEAFF. In DNA form, the CDR3 reads TGTGCCAGCAGCCCCGCGGGGTGGACTGAAGCTTTCTTT. Using reference TRBV11-3 and TRBJ1-1 for the parts outside the CDR3, the full variable domain is EAGVVQSPRYKIIEKKQPVAFWCNPISGHNTLYWYLQNLGQGPELLIRYENEEAVDDSQLPKDRFSAERLKGVDSTLKIQPAELGDSAVYLCASSPAGWTEAFFGQGTRLTVV.

This clone appeared a few times. This sequence joins TRBV7-2 and TRBJ2-1; TRBD2 agrees at 9 bases. J lost 6 bases, V lost 2 bases, and 14 bases had no gene match. Germline V lookup: CDR1 SGHTA, CDR2 FQGNSA. This CDR3 contains 18 residues. CDR3 amino acids: CASSLNPPGGRAANEQFF. DNA for the CDR3: TGTGCCAGCAGCTTAAATCCGCCCGGCGGGAGGGCCGCCAATGAGCAGTTCTTC.

This clone turned up a few times. This chain links TRBV18 with TRBJ2-7; the D is unclear. CDR3 length: 13 amino acids. CDR1 and CDR2 from the germline V gene are KGHSH and LQKENI. The V end was cut by 5 bases, the J end by 0 bases, with 8 bases between. This CDR3 is CASSTSSSYEQYF. The CDR3, as DNA: TGTGCCAGCTCAACTTCGAGCTCCTACGAGCAGTACTTC.